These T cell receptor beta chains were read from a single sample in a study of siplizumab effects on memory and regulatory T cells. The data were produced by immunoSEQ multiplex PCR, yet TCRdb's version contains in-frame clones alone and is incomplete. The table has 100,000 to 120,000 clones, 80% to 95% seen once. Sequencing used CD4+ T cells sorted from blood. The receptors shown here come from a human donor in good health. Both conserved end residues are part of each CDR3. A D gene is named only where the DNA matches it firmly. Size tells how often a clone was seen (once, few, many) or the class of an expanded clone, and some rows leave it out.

CDR3nt: TGTGCCAGCAGGTACAGGGGGATTGAAGCTTTCTTT
CDR3aa: CASRYRGIEAFF
j_gene: TRBJ1-1
d_gene: TRBD1
v_gene: TRBV28
abundance: -

CDR3nt: TGTGCCAGCAGCGTCCAGGGGGCATACACTGAAGCTTTCTTT
CDR3aa: CASSVQGAYTEAFF
j_gene: TRBJ1-1
d_gene: TRBD1
v_gene: TRBV9
abundance: -

CDR3nt: TGTGCCAGCAGCCGAGGCAACAATGAGCAGTTCTTC
CDR3aa: CASSRGNNEQFF
j_gene: TRBJ2-1
d_gene: -
v_gene: TRBV11-1
abundance: -

CDR3nt: TGCGCCAGCAGCCTAACCACTACTGGGCGGGAGACCCAGTACTTC
CDR3aa: CASSLTTTGRETQYF
j_gene: TRBJ2-5
d_gene: -
v_gene: TRBV5-1
abundance: -

CDR3nt: TGTGCCAGCAGCTTACAGAAAGAGACCCAGTACTTC
CDR3aa: CASSLQKETQYF
j_gene: TRBJ2-5
d_gene: -
v_gene: TRBV5-4
abundance: -

CDR3nt: TGTGCCAGCAGCTTAGATTCGAGGAACACCGGGGAGCTGTTTTTT
CDR3aa: CASSLDSRNTGELFF
j_gene: TRBJ2-2
d_gene: -
v_gene: TRBV11-3
abundance: -

CDR3nt: TGTGCCACGTCCGTCGGAGGGACTGAAGCTTTCTTT
CDR3aa: CATSVGGTEAFF
j_gene: TRBJ1-1
d_gene: -
v_gene: TRBV11-2
abundance: -

CDR3nt: TGTGCCACCAGCAGGGGGGGACAATCCCCAGAGACCCAGTACTTC
CDR3aa: CATSRGGQSPETQYF
j_gene: TRBJ2-5
d_gene: -
v_gene: TRBV15
abundance: -

CDR3nt: TGTGCCAGCAGTCGAGGACACAACTACGAGCAGTACTTC
CDR3aa: CASSRGHNYEQYF
j_gene: TRBJ2-7
d_gene: -
v_gene: TRBV25-1
abundance: -

CDR3nt: TGTGCCATCAGGAATAGCGGGGGAACCTACAATGAGCAGTTCTTC
CDR3aa: CAIRNSGGTYNEQFF
j_gene: TRBJ2-1
d_gene: TRBD2
v_gene: TRBV10-3
abundance: -

CDR3nt: TGTGCCAGCAGTGACCCGGGGGTCTGCACAGATACGCAGTATTTT
CDR3aa: CASSDPGVCTDTQYF
j_gene: TRBJ2-3
d_gene: -
v_gene: TRBV6-4
abundance: -

CDR3nt: TGTGCCAGCAGCAAAGACGGGGACACCGGGGAGCTGTTTTTT
CDR3aa: CASSKDGDTGELFF
j_gene: TRBJ2-2
d_gene: -
v_gene: TRBV7-6
abundance: -

CDR3nt: TGTGCCAGCAGTGTCGGTCCTAGCCGATTACTTTTT
CDR3aa: CASSVGPSRLLF
j_gene: TRBJ1-5
d_gene: -
v_gene: TRBV2
abundance: -

CDR3nt: TGTGCCAGCAGCTTATTAAGGACAGGGGGCAAATCCGGGGAGCTGTTTTTT
CDR3aa: CASSLLRTGGKSGELFF
j_gene: TRBJ2-2
d_gene: TRBD1
v_gene: TRBV5-6
abundance: -

CDR3nt: TGTGCCACGCATAAAGGGGGGCGATACGAGCAGTACTTC
CDR3aa: CATHKGGRYEQYF
j_gene: TRBJ2-7
d_gene: -
v_gene: TRBV5-4
abundance: -

CDR3nt: TGTGCCAGCAGTTACATGGGGGACTACGGTTCACCCCTCCACTTT
CDR3aa: CASSYMGDYGSPLHF
j_gene: TRBJ1-6
d_gene: -
v_gene: TRBV6-6
abundance: -

CDR3nt: TGTGCCAGCAGGGGGACAGGGGGGAACACTGAAGCTTTCTTT
CDR3aa: CASRGTGGNTEAFF
j_gene: TRBJ1-1
d_gene: TRBD1
v_gene: TRBV9
abundance: -

CDR3nt: TGCGCCAGCAGCTTGGCAGTTGCAACTAATGAAAAACTGTTTTTT
CDR3aa: CASSLAVATNEKLFF
j_gene: TRBJ1-4
d_gene: -
v_gene: TRBV5-1
abundance: -

CDR3nt: TGTGCCAGCTCACCAAGGCTCGGCGGCCCCAACACTGAAGCTTTCTTT
CDR3aa: CASSPRLGGPNTEAFF
j_gene: TRBJ1-1
d_gene: -
v_gene: TRBV18
abundance: -

CDR3nt: TGCAGCGTTGAACCGCTTTCTTCCGAGCAGTACTTC
CDR3aa: CSVEPLSSEQYF
j_gene: TRBJ2-7
d_gene: -
v_gene: TRBV29-1
abundance: -

CDR3nt: TGTGCCAGCAGCCCCTATTTAGCGGGTGGCCAAGAGACCCAGTACTTC
CDR3aa: CASSPYLAGGQETQYF
j_gene: TRBJ2-5
d_gene: TRBD2
v_gene: TRBV11-1
abundance: -

CDR3nt: TGTGCCAGCAGCTTAAATCGGGCCACAGATACGCAGTATTTT
CDR3aa: CASSLNRATDTQYF
j_gene: TRBJ2-3
d_gene: -
v_gene: TRBV11-2
abundance: -

CDR3nt: TGTGCCAGCAGCTTAAGAATAAGACAGGGGAACACCGGGGAGCTGTTTTTT
CDR3aa: CASSLRIRQGNTGELFF
j_gene: TRBJ2-2
d_gene: TRBD1
v_gene: TRBV7-9
abundance: -

CDR3nt: TGTGCCACACTACAGGGCGGAGGGTACAATGAGCAGTTCTTC
CDR3aa: CATLQGGGYNEQFF
j_gene: TRBJ2-1
d_gene: -
v_gene: TRBV2
abundance: once

CDR3nt: TGCGCCAGCAGCTTGATGGGGAACACTGAAGCTTTCTTT
CDR3aa: CASSLMGNTEAFF
j_gene: TRBJ1-1
d_gene: -
v_gene: TRBV5-1
abundance: once

CDR3nt: TGTGCCAGCAAGGTGGACGGATACTCCTACGAGCAGTACTTC
CDR3aa: CASKVDGYSYEQYF
j_gene: TRBJ2-7
d_gene: -
v_gene: TRBV2
abundance: -

CDR3nt: TGTGCCAGCAGTTCTAGGGACCGAGACACTGAAGCTTTCTTT
CDR3aa: CASSSRDRDTEAFF
j_gene: TRBJ1-1
d_gene: -
v_gene: TRBV6-6
abundance: -

CDR3nt: TGTGCCAGCAGCCTAGGACGCAGGGGGGTAGAGACCCAGTACTTC
CDR3aa: CASSLGRRGVETQYF
j_gene: TRBJ2-5
d_gene: -
v_gene: TRBV7-2
abundance: -

CDR3nt: TGTGCCAGCAGTGAGCGGACTAGCGACGCCGGGGAGCTGTTTTTT
CDR3aa: CASSERTSDAGELFF
j_gene: TRBJ2-2
d_gene: TRBD2
v_gene: TRBV2
abundance: -

CDR3nt: TGTGCCAGCAGTGTGTCGTTCCAAGAGACCCAGTACTTC
CDR3aa: CASSVSFQETQYF
j_gene: TRBJ2-5
d_gene: -
v_gene: TRBV25-1
abundance: once

CDR3nt: TGTGCCAGCAGCCTAGACAGGGATACGCAGTATTTT
CDR3aa: CASSLDRDTQYF
j_gene: TRBJ2-3
d_gene: -
v_gene: TRBV7-8
abundance: -

CDR3nt: TGTGCCAGCAGCCGGCCAGGAGGAAACTATGGCTACACCTTC
CDR3aa: CASSRPGGNYGYTF
j_gene: TRBJ1-2
d_gene: -
v_gene: TRBV11-2
abundance: -

CDR3nt: TGTGCCAGCAGTCCCTTCGACGAACCACTAGCCAAAAACATTCAGTACTTC
CDR3aa: CASSPFDEPLAKNIQYF
j_gene: TRBJ2-4
d_gene: -
v_gene: TRBV2
abundance: -

CDR3nt: TGCGCCAGCAGCCAAGATAGGTACCTCGGCGGGGACTACGAGCAGTACTTC
CDR3aa: CASSQDRYLGGDYEQYF
j_gene: TRBJ2-7
d_gene: -
v_gene: TRBV4-1
abundance: -

CDR3nt: TGCGCCAGCAGCTTGGCGCGGCGCTCCTACGAGCAGTACTTC
CDR3aa: CASSLARRSYEQYF
j_gene: TRBJ2-7
d_gene: -
v_gene: TRBV5-1
abundance: once

CDR3nt: TGTGCCAGCTCGACCGGGACAGGTTTGGTAACTGAAGCTTTCTTT
CDR3aa: CASSTGTGLVTEAFF
j_gene: TRBJ1-1
d_gene: TRBD1
v_gene: TRBV18
abundance: -

CDR3nt: TGTGCCAGCAGCCGCGTCGGGGCAGGGAAGGTAGAGACCCAGTACTTC
CDR3aa: CASSRVGAGKVETQYF
j_gene: TRBJ2-5
d_gene: -
v_gene: TRBV5-4
abundance: -

CDR3nt: TGTGCCAGCAGCTTTGGGACAGGGGTCCCTCAGCCCCAGCATTTT
CDR3aa: CASSFGTGVPQPQHF
j_gene: TRBJ1-5
d_gene: TRBD1
v_gene: TRBV5-6
abundance: -

CDR3nt: TGTGCCATCAGTTCAGGGACCGGAAACACCATATATTTT
CDR3aa: CAISSGTGNTIYF
j_gene: TRBJ1-3
d_gene: -
v_gene: TRBV10-3
abundance: once